The 27 T cell receptor beta chains below come from one sample, sequenced in a study of blood T cell repertoires in COVID-19. TCRdb's copy holds only in-frame clones and misses some; the assay was immunoSEQ multiplex PCR. The table includes 140,000 to 150,000 clones, roughly 89% detected once. Specimen: peripheral blood. These receptors all come from a human donor in a cohort sampled during active COVID-19.

This chain connects TRBV9 to TRBJ1-1; maybe TRBD1 (6 bases). This CDR3 region has 13 residues. Germline CDR1 reads SGDLS; CDR2 reads YYNGEE. V lost 5 bases and J 1 base, leaving 9 bases between the germline ends. This CDR3 reads CASRGGGNTEAFF. The DNA for the CDR3 is TGTGCCAGCAGGGGAGGGGGGAACACTGAAGCTTTCTTT.

For the CDR3, the DNA is TGTGCCAGCAGCTTAGCAACGGACAGGGGGCCCTATAGCAATCAGCCCCAGCATTTT. It specifies CASSLATDRGPYSNQPQHF. This chain connects TRBV11-3 to TRBJ1-5; TRBD1 matches at 11 bases. The CDR3 length is 19 residues. Germline V gene sequence: CDR1 SGHNT, CDR2 YENEEA. V was pared by 1 base and J by 0 bases, with 8 bases of the junction left unmatched.

This sequence joins TRBV29-1 and TRBJ2-3; TRBD1 is a possible D gene (6 bases). V was clipped by 1 base and J by 4 bases, with 12 bases between them. This CDR3 spans 14 amino acids. In germline, CDR1 is SQVTM, CDR2 ANQGSEA. The DNA of the CDR3 is TGCAGCGTTGAAGGGGGCGCAGGGGCAGATACGCAGTATTTT. Translating it yields CSVEGGAGADTQYF.

The sample holds a few counts of this clone. The chain couples TRBV6-5 to TRBJ1-6, with 10 positions matching TRBD1. Germline CDR1 is MNHEY and CDR2 is SVGAGI. The CDR3 is 16 residues long. Trimming removed 2 bases from V and 6 bases from J; junction bases left unmatched: 4. Here the CDR3 reads CASSYLGQGTNSPLHF. As DNA, the CDR3 is TGTGCCAGCAGTTACCTGGGACAGGGGACTAATTCACCCCTCCACTTT.

The rearrangement joins TRBV21-1 to TRBJ1-2. TRBV21-1 constitutes a pseudogene. The CDR3 sequence is 14 residues long. For the CDR3, the DNA is TGTGCCAGCAGCGGTACTCCCGTCTATGGTGGCTACACCTTC. This encodes CASSGTPVYGGYTF.

V and J are TRBV19 and TRBJ1-2, with TRBD1 identical over 8 bases. This CDR3 comprises 14 residues. The trim removed 4 bases at V and 5 bases at J, leaving 6 bases unmatched. Germline V CDR1 and CDR2: LNHDA, SQIVND (reference sequence). The CDR3 here is CASSRAGGPYGYTF. The DNA for the CDR3 is TGTGCCAGTAGTAGAGCAGGGGGCCCGTATGGCTACACCTTC. The full variable domain, its missing parts supplied by reference TRBV19 and TRBJ1-2, is DGGITQSPKYLFRKEGQNVTLSCEQNLNHDAMYWYRQDPGQGLRLIYYSQIVNDFQKGDIAEGYSVSREKKESFPLTVTSAQKNPTAFYLCASSRAGGPYGYTFGSGTRLTVV.

This chain connects TRBV2 to TRBJ1-1; tentative D call: TRBD1 (5 bases). The CDR3 sequence is 13 residues long. Germline CDR1 SNHLY, CDR2 FYNNEI. V lost 6 bases, J lost 6 bases, and 14 bases lay in between. The CDR3 protein is CASSGPWGAEAFF. The CDR3 DNA sequence: TGTGCCAGCAGCGGTCCGTGGGGGGCTGAAGCTTTCTTT.

This sequence joins TRBV10-3 and TRBJ1-4; no firm D call. Per germline, CDR1 ENHRY and CDR2 SYGVKD. V was clipped by 6 bases and J by 0 bases, with 11 bases between them. This CDR3 contains 15 residues. The CDR3 spells CAISVGAATNEKLFF. Written as DNA, the CDR3 is TGTGCCATCAGCGTAGGAGCTGCAACTAATGAAAAACTGTTTTTT.

The chain uses TRBV5-6 and TRBJ2-7; weak D call: TRBD1 (5 bases). In germline, CDR1 is SGHDT, CDR2 YYEEEE. Trimming took 4 bases from V and 2 from J, leaving 7 bases between them. The CDR3 totals 12 residues. The CDR3 DNA follows: TGTGCCAGCAGCGTGACAGCCTACGAGCAGTACTTC. It specifies CASSVTAYEQYF. The entire variable domain, with the rest obtained from reference TRBV5-6 and TRBJ2-7, is as follows: DAGVTQSPTHLIKTRGQQVTLRCSPKSGHDTVSWYQQALGQGPQFIFQYYEEEERQRGNFPDRFSGHQFPNYSSELNVNALLLGDSALYLCASSVTAYEQYFGPGTRLTVT.

As regards this clone: One junction end disagrees with the germline gene, perhaps due to a read error. The chain carries TRBV7-6 and TRBJ2-3, with D tentatively TRBD1 (6 bases). The CDR3 is 16 amino acids. Per germline, CDR1 SGHVS and CDR2 FNYEAQ. This CDR3 is CASTLGPGTPTDTQYF. The DNA for the CDR3 is TGTGCCAGCACCTTAGGGCCCGGGACACCCACAGATACGCAGTATTTT.

This sequence joins TRBV11-2 and TRBJ2-2, with 8 bases identical to TRBD1. Germline V gene lookup returns CDR1 SGHAT and CDR2 FQNNGV. V was pared by 3 bases and J by 4 bases, with 7 bases of the junction left unmatched. The CDR3 length is 16 residues. The CDR3 sequence: CASSFSDRGVTGELFF. The CDR3, as DNA: TGTGCCAGCAGCTTCTCCGACAGGGGAGTCACCGGGGAGCTGTTTTTT.

The chain uses TRBV19 and TRBJ1-2; 9 bases are shared with TRBD1. Germline CDR1 is LNHDA and CDR2 is SQIVND (reference sequence). The V gene end was trimmed by 4 bases and the J gene end by 3 bases; junction bases not matched to a gene: 6. The CDR3 is 15 residues long. The CDR3 nucleotides are TGTGCCAGTAGTACCCCGACAGGGGGTTACTATGGCTACACCTTC. Protein: CASSTPTGGYYGYTF.

The rearrangement uses TRBV5-1 and TRBJ2-3, with unresolved D. Germline V lookup: CDR1 SGHRS, CDR2 YFSETQ. Trimming left V 2 bases short and J 2 bases short, with 9 bases between. The CDR3 has 14 amino acids. Here the CDR3 reads CASSFSPSTDTQYF. CDR3 DNA: TGCGCCAGCAGCTTCTCCCCCTCCACAGATACGCAGTATTTT.

The DNA of the CDR3 is TGTGCCAGCAGGGCAGGGGGCTCCTACGAGCAGTACTTC. It yields the protein CASRAGGSYEQYF. The genes are TRBV5-4 and TRBJ2-7; TRBD1 aligns across 7 bases. CDR1 and CDR2 from the germline V gene are SGHNT and YYREEE (reference sequence). The CDR3 contains 13 residues. The J segment lost 0 bases and the V segment lost 5 bases, leaving 2 bases of the junction unmatched.

The J gene is TRBJ1-6, the V gene TRBV6-6; D not resolved. The CDR3 totals 13 residues. V was cut by 6 bases and J by 2 bases, with 5 bases left in between. Per the germline V gene, CDR1 is MNHNY and CDR2 is SVGAGI (reference sequence). The CDR3 sequence is CASRQTYNSPLHF. CDR3 nucleotides: TGTGCCAGCAGACAGACCTATAATTCACCCCTCCACTTT.

The V and J genes are TRBV2 and TRBJ2-1; 8 bases are shared with TRBD1. This CDR3 is 12 amino acids long. Losses at the gene ends were 8 bases for V and 9 bases for J; bases not matched to a gene: 6. Germline CDR1 SNHLY, CDR2 FYNNEI. The CDR3: CASLAGGLEQFF. CDR3 bases: TGTGCCAGCCTAGCAGGGGGCCTTGAGCAGTTCTTC.

CDR3 residues: CASSGQYNQPQHF. The CDR3 coding sequence is TGTGCCAGCTCAGGACAGTACAATCAGCCCCAGCATTTT. V gene TRBV18 combines with J gene TRBJ1-5; maybe TRBD1 (6 bases). Germline V gene lookup returns CDR1 KGHSH and CDR2 LQKENI. The CDR3 contains 13 residues. Trimming pared 5 bases from V and 3 bases from J, leaving 8 bases between.

The chain employs TRBV7-2 and TRBJ1-2; a weak D match, TRBD1 (5 bases). CDR1 is SGHTA and CDR2 is FQGNSA in the germline V gene. The CDR3 has 15 residues. The V end lost 6 bases, the J end lost 3 bases, and 17 bases lay between the germline ends. The CDR3 nucleotides are TGTGCCAGCAGTCGACAGTCAGAGTCACACTATGGCTACACCTTC. Its translation is CASSRQSESHYGYTF. Looking up the rest from reference TRBV7-2 and TRBJ1-2 gives the full variable domain: GAGVSQSPSNKVTEKGKDVELRCDPISGHTALYWYRQSLGQGLEFLIYFQGNSAPDKSGLPSDRFSAERTGGSVSTLTIQRTQQEDSAVYLCASSRQSESHYGYTFGSGTRLTVV.

This chain uses TRBV2 with TRBJ2-3; 8 bases align to TRBD2. Unmatched junction bases numbered 6, after V lost 2 bases and J lost 5 bases. This CDR3 region has 15 residues. The germline V gene has CDR1 SNHLY and CDR2 FYNNEI. CDR3 region: CASSELGTSIDTQYF. CDR3 sequence (DNA): TGTGCCAGCAGTGAACTAGGGACTAGTATAGATACGCAGTATTTT.

The chain uses TRBV15 and TRBJ2-7; 8 nucleotides line up with TRBD1. This CDR3 comprises 17 residues. After removal of 0 bases from V and 2 bases from J, the junction contained 9 bases not matched to a gene. Germline V gene data show CDR1 as LNHNV and CDR2 as YYDKDF (reference sequence). DNA for the CDR3: TGTGCCACCAGCAGAGATCCAGGGGGCTTGACCCCCTACGAGCAGTACTTC. It is translated as CATSRDPGGLTPYEQYF.

This clone is a singleton in its sample. The chain uses TRBV2 and TRBJ2-7; 9 bases match TRBD1. Germline lookup yields CDR1 SNHLY and CDR2 FYNNEI. CDR3 length: 14 residues. The J segment lost 3 bases and the V segment lost 5 bases, leaving 5 bases of the junction unmatched. CDR3 coding DNA: TGTGCCAGCAGTATGGGACAGGGCTACTACGAGCAGTACTTC. It specifies CASSMGQGYYEQYF.

V and J are TRBV30 and TRBJ1-2, with 8 bases fitting TRBD1. The germline CDR1 and CDR2 sequences are GTSNPN and SVGIG (reference sequence). The CDR3 has 15 residues. V shed 3 bases and J 4 bases; nucleotides not matched to a gene: 10. The CDR3 bases are TGTGCCTGGAGCCGAGTCCGGACAGGGACCTATGGCTACACCTTC. Protein: CAWSRVRTGTYGYTF.

The chain joins TRBV7-2 to TRBJ2-3; D remains ambiguous. Trimming shortened V by 1 base and J by 8 bases, and 7 bases separated the two germline ends. This CDR3 spans 12 amino acids. CDR1 SGHTA and CDR2 FQGNSA come from the germline V gene. The CDR3 coding sequence is TGTGCCAGCAGCTTAGTCTCGGGTACGCAGTATTTT. This codes for CASSLVSGTQYF. The full variable domain, with the rest looked up from reference TRBV7-2 and TRBJ2-3, is GAGVSQSPSNKVTEKGKDVELRCDPISGHTALYWYRQSLGQGLEFLIYFQGNSAPDKSGLPSDRFSAERTGGSVSTLTIQRTQQEDSAVYLCASSLVSGTQYFGPGTRLTVL.

The chain carries TRBV10-3 and TRBJ1-6, with D tentatively TRBD1 (5 bases). Germline V CDR1 and CDR2: ENHRY, SYGVKD. The CDR3 extends over 15 amino acids. Between the trimmed V and J ends, which lost 3 bases and 8 bases, there was a span of 14 bases. For the CDR3, the DNA is TGTGCCATCAGTGAATTGAAGGGGTATGATTCACCCCTCCACTTT. Protein: CAISELKGYDSPLHF.

V and J are TRBV2 and TRBJ1-1; TRBD1 is a possible D gene (6 bases). The V end was cut by 2 bases, the J end by 1 base, with 8 bases between. Germline loops: CDR1 SNHLY, CDR2 FYNNEI. This CDR3 has 14 amino acids. The CDR3 loop reads CASSEWGQNTEAFF. Here the CDR3 DNA reads TGTGCCAGCAGTGAATGGGGGCAGAACACTGAAGCTTTCTTT.

This chain links TRBV18 with TRBJ2-7; TRBD2 agrees at 7 bases. Germline CDR1 reads KGHSH; CDR2 reads LQKENI. J lost 6 bases, V lost 3 bases, and 11 bases had no gene match. CDR3 length: 15 amino acids. CDR3 coding DNA: TGTGCCAGCTCACCGCGATGGGGGGGTAGTACCGAGCAGTACTTC. This translates into CASSPRWGGSTEQYF.

This clone is a singleton in its sample. CDR3: CASSYIYEQYF. CDR3 DNA: TGTGCCAGCAGTTACATCTACGAGCAGTACTTC. J is TRBJ2-7 and V is TRBV2, with D hard to call. The CDR3 extends over 11 amino acids. In germline, CDR1 is SNHLY, CDR2 FYNNEI. V shed 5 bases and J shed 3 bases, with 5 bases lying between them.